The following is a TCR beta chain sequence with its context. Its specificity is not known. Germline and junction disagree at one end, which may indicate a read error. Germline V gene sequence: CDR1 MGHRA, CDR2 YSYEKL. The CDR3 totals 14 residues. The source of the sample is a study of blood T cells in healthy people across ages. Study-wide background: For every two T cells, template switching captured about one barcoded beta molecule.

A second PCR of 7 to 11 cycles used a sample-barcoded 5' primer and a J-beta primer mix. Each cDNA molecule was tagged by a template-switch adaptor with 12 random nucleotides. Using its own MiXCR run on the 5' RACE reads, TCRdb lists one record per CDR3 protein. Of around 940,000 distinct CDR3 sequences listed, roughly 51% are singletons. General observations from the study: PBMCs that were unsorted prevented a conclusive naive versus antigen-experienced comparison.

The receptor comes from a woman in her sixties in good health. The chain joins TRBV4-1 to TRBJ2-7; 10 bases match TRBD1. The sequenced sample consisted of blood. CDR3 in amino acids: CASSPGQGVYKQYF. CDR3 bases: TGCGCCAGCAGCCCCGGACAGGGGGTCTACAAGCAGTACTTC.